This T cell receptor (beta chain) was profiled in a study of blood T cell repertoires in COVID-19. Study in general: The United States, Italy and Spain were the sources of the acute and convalescent COVID-19 samples. PBMCs, B-cell-depleted T cells, or T cells were the source of the cDNA or gDNA that made up the material.

Authors' analysis steps: Nucleated cell number was recorded as an estimate derived from reference gene primer amplification. The assay was immunoSEQ multiplex PCR, and TCRdb's table has in-frame clones only and misses some. The V and J calls and the clone size are those of that table, but D and trimming were determined from the DNA. Found here are around 140,000 clones, approximately 80% of them singletons; the top ten hold 10%. Germline loops: CDR1 SGHVS, CDR2 FQNEAQ. The CDR3 has 16 residues. V was pared by 6 bases and J by 6 bases, with 11 bases of the junction left unmatched. This clone showed up just once.

The TCR was taken from a man aged 55 to 70 with active or convalescent COVID-19. The chain has TRBV7-8 and TRBJ2-2, with TRBD2 identical over 9 bases. The sequenced material came from peripheral blood. CDR3 nucleotide sequence: TGTGCCAGCAGGGTTAGGCGGGGGGGCAGCCCCGGGGAGCTGTTTTTT. Its translation: CASRVRRGGSPGELFF.